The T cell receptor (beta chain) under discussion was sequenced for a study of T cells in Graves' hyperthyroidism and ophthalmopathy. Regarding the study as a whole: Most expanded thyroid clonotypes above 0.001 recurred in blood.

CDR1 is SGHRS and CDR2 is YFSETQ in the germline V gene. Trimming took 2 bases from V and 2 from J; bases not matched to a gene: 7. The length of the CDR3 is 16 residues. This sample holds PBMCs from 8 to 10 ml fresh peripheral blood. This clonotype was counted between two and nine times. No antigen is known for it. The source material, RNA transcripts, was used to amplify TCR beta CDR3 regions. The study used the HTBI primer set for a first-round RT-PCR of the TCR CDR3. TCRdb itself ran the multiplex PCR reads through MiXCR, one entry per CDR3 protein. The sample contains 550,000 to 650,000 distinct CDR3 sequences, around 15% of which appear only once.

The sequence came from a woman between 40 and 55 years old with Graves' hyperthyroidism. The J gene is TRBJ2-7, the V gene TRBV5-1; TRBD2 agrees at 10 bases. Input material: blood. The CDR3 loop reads CASSLPGTSATYEQYF. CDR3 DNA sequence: TGCGCCAGCAGCTTACCCGGGACTAGCGCCACCTACGAGCAGTACTTC.